The 20 T cell receptor beta chains below all came from one sample that was sequenced in a study of T-cell reconstitution after alpha-beta-depleted transplantation in children. The TCRbeta library incorporated unique molecular identifiers. From the PCR reads, TCRdb called clonotypes with MiXCR, one entry per CDR3 protein. The table lists a few hundred thousand distinct CDR3 sequences, 27% of them singletons. Sample: PBMCs, taken before TCRalphabeta/CD19-depleted stem cell transplant. The receptors here all came from a boy in the first two years of life with Wiskott-Aldrich syndrome, due to receive a stem cell transplant.

The J gene is TRBJ1-3, the V gene TRBV20-1; the D gene is possibly TRBD1 (6 bases). The germline V and J ends were trimmed by 2 bases and 4 bases, with 9 bases remaining between them. The germline V gene encodes CDR1 DFQATT and CDR2 SNEGSKA (reference sequence). The CDR3 contains 13 residues. The CDR3, as DNA: TGCAGTGCTAGACGGACAGAAGGAAACACCATATATTTT. This translates into CSARRTEGNTIYF.

The CDR3 region is CASSLAGVDNEQFF. The CDR3 bases are TGCGCCAGCAGCTTGGCCGGGGTTGACAATGAGCAGTTCTTC. The chain carries TRBV5-1 and TRBJ2-1; D possibly corresponds to TRBD2 (5 bases). The V end was cut by 0 bases, the J end by 5 bases, with 9 bases between. The CDR3 totals 14 residues. Germline CDR1 SGHRS, CDR2 YFSETQ.

CDR3 residues: CSARDVGRHYGYTF. The CDR3 region has the DNA TGCAGTGCTAGAGATGTGGGACGGCATTATGGCTACACCTTC. The chain is built from TRBV20-1 and TRBJ1-2; perhaps TRBD1 as D (5 bases). Germline V gene sequence: CDR1 DFQATT, CDR2 SNEGSKA (reference sequence). The CDR3 sequence is 14 residues long. V shed 0 bases and J shed 5 bases, with 13 bases lying between them.

This chain connects TRBV28 to TRBJ2-3; TRBD2 aligns across 10 bases. CDR1 is MDHEN, CDR2 SYDVKM, per germline. The trim removed 5 bases at V and 4 bases at J, leaving 12 bases unmatched. The CDR3 contains 17 residues. This CDR3 reads CASSVAGGLTGADTQYF. The CDR3 nucleotides are TGTGCCAGCAGTGTAGCGGGAGGTCTGACAGGGGCAGATACGCAGTATTTT.

This clonotype occurred a few times. The V gene is TRBV3-1, the J gene TRBJ2-2, with 12 bases identical to TRBD2. The J segment lost 5 bases and the V segment lost 5 bases, leaving 6 bases of the junction unmatched. This CDR3 region has 16 residues. Germline V gene lookup returns CDR1 LGHDT and CDR2 YNNKEL (reference sequence). CDR3 nucleotide sequence: TGTGCCAGCAGCGACGGACTAGCGGGAAGGACCGGGGAGCTGTTTTTT. This gives the protein CASSDGLAGRTGELFF.

This clonotype has just a few counts. The chain recombines TRBV12-3 or TRBV12-4 with TRBJ2-2; 11 bases map to TRBD2. This CDR3 has 14 amino acids. With V trimmed by 6 bases and J by 4 bases, 1 base remained unmatched. CDR3 DNA: TGTGCCAGCAGACTAGCGGGGGCCACCGGGGAGCTGTTTTTT. Its protein is CASRLAGATGELFF.

This clonotype was observed a few times. This chain uses TRBV12-3 or TRBV12-4 with TRBJ2-7; no clear D gene. This CDR3 is 13 amino acids long. Trimming shortened V by 6 bases and J by 2 bases, and 11 bases separated the two germline ends. CDR3 sequence (DNA): TGTGCCAGCAGCATTGACCAAGCCTACGAGCAGTACTTC. Protein: CASSIDQAYEQYF.

The chain links TRBV5-1 to TRBJ2-2, with TRBD2 matching 7 bases. This CDR3 is built from 13 residues. Trimming removed 4 bases from V and 8 bases from J; junction bases left unmatched: 5. Germline CDR1 is SGHRS and CDR2 is YFSETQ. CDR3 sequence reads: CASSGGLPGELFF. CDR3 nucleotide sequence: TGCGCCAGCAGCGGGGGACTACCTGGGGAGCTGTTTTTT. The full variable domain, its missing parts supplied by reference TRBV5-1 and TRBJ2-2, is KAGVTQTPRYLIKTRGQQVTLSCSPISGHRSVSWYQQTPGQGLQFLFEYFSETQRNKGNFPGRFSGRQFSNSRSEMNVSTLELGDSALYLCASSGGLPGELFFGEGSRLTVL.

This clonotype was picked up one time. The chain uses TRBV5-1 and TRBJ2-5; 11 bases align to TRBD2. The CDR3 has 19 residues. The germline V gene has CDR1 SGHRS and CDR2 YFSETQ. V dropped 0 bases and J dropped 5; count of bases not matched to a gene: 15. The CDR3: CASSLAGTSGGPFGETQYF. The DNA for the CDR3 is TGCGCCAGCAGCTTGGCGGGGACTAGCGGAGGCCCCTTTGGTGAGACCCAGTACTTC.

The chain recombines TRBV29-1 with TRBJ1-2; 8 nucleotides match TRBD1. The J segment lost 4 bases and the V segment lost 2 bases, leaving 3 bases of the junction unmatched. In germline, CDR1 is SQVTM, CDR2 ANQGSEA. CDR3 size: 13 residues. The CDR3 region is CSVETGGTYGYTF. In DNA, the CDR3 is TGCAGCGTTGAAACAGGGGGTACCTATGGCTACACCTTC.

This clonotype was seen a handful of times. The chain combines TRBV10-3 with TRBJ2-7, with D perhaps TRBD1 (5 bases). The ends were cut back, 4 bases at V and 1 base at J, with 20 bases in the middle. The CDR3 covers 17 residues. The germline V gene encodes CDR1 ENHRY and CDR2 SYGVKD. CDR3 amino acids: CAISASRGTWLSYEQYF. The CDR3, as DNA: TGTGCCATCAGTGCGTCAAGGGGTACCTGGTTATCCTACGAGCAGTACTTC.

The V call is TRBV9, the J call TRBJ1-4; D is unresolved. Trimming cost V 3 bases and J 3 bases, with 9 bases left between them. The CDR3 is made up of 14 amino acids. Per the germline V gene, CDR1 is SGDLS and CDR2 is YYNGEE. The CDR3 region is CASSADTANEKLFF. The CDR3 region has the DNA TGTGCCAGCAGCGCAGACACCGCTAATGAAAAACTGTTTTTT.

CDR3 nucleotide sequence: TGTGCCATCGGACAAGGCCTTTTGTACTACACCTTC. This gives the protein CAIGQGLLYYTF. This rearrangement joins TRBV10-3 to TRBJ1-2; a weak D match, TRBD1 (5 bases). The CDR3 covers 12 residues. Germline CDR1 and CDR2: ENHRY and SYGVKD. Trimming cost V 8 bases and J 10 bases, with 17 bases left between them.

The V and J genes are TRBV5-1 and TRBJ2-3; 12 bases are a match to TRBD2. CDR3 length: 16 residues. With V trimmed by 0 bases and J by 4 bases, 3 bases remained unmatched. CDR1 and CDR2 from the germline V gene are SGHRS and YFSETQ. CDR3 residues: CASSLVTSGRSDTQYF. In DNA, the CDR3 is TGCGCCAGCAGCTTGGTGACTAGCGGGAGATCAGATACGCAGTATTTT. Looking up the rest from reference TRBV5-1 and TRBJ2-3 gives the full variable domain: KAGVTQTPRYLIKTRGQQVTLSCSPISGHRSVSWYQQTPGQGLQFLFEYFSETQRNKGNFPGRFSGRQFSNSRSEMNVSTLELGDSALYLCASSLVTSGRSDTQYFGPGTRLTVL.

The J gene is TRBJ2-3, the V gene TRBV5-1; 12 bases align to TRBD2. The CDR3 is 15 amino acids. The V gene end was trimmed by 4 bases and the J gene end by 3 bases; junction bases not matched to a gene: 3. Germline V gives CDR1 SGHRS, CDR2 YFSETQ. The CDR3 nucleotides are TGCGCCAGCAGCCGGACTAGCGGGAAGACAGATACGCAGTATTTT. Its translation: CASSRTSGKTDTQYF.

The chain combines TRBV7-2 with TRBJ1-6, with TRBD1 matching over 9 bases. CDR1 is SGHTA and CDR2 is FQGNSA in the germline V gene. V dropped 5 bases and J dropped 10; count of bases not matched to a gene: 12. CDR3 length: 16 amino acids. The CDR3 protein is CASSPRPGTGLSPLHF. The DNA of the CDR3 is TGTGCCAGCAGCCCCCGCCCCGGGACAGGGCTCTCACCCCTCCACTTT.

The chain uses TRBV30 and TRBJ1-2, with TRBD1 identical over 7 bases. The germline CDR1 and CDR2 sequences are GTSNPN and SVGIG (reference sequence). J lost 2 bases, V lost 8 bases, and 8 bases had no gene match. The CDR3 length is 13 residues. The CDR3 DNA is TGTGCCGGCCTCATACAGGGGAACTATGGCTACACCTTC. Residues: CAGLIQGNYGYTF.

This clonotype showed up just a few times. The chain couples TRBV21-1 to TRBJ2-7. TRBV21-1 is listed as a pseudogene. There are 16 residues in the CDR3. CDR3 nucleotide sequence: TGTGCCAGCAGCAAAAGACTGAAACAGGGCTCCTACGAGCAGTACTTC. Translated: CASSKRLKQGSYEQYF.

This chain joins TRBV10-3 and TRBJ2-3; 11 nucleotides agree with TRBD2. V was pared by 0 bases and J by 1 base, with 0 bases of the junction left unmatched. The germline gives CDR1 ENHRY, CDR2 SYGVKD. The CDR3 covers 16 residues. The CDR3 sequence is CAISESTSGGTDTQYF. In DNA, the CDR3 is TGTGCCATCAGTGAGTCGACTAGCGGGGGCACAGATACGCAGTATTTT.

This rearrangement joins TRBV9 to TRBJ2-1, with 10 bases matching TRBD1. The CDR3 totals 16 residues. Germline V gives CDR1 SGDLS, CDR2 YYNGEE. The ends lost 0 bases at V and 6 bases at J; junction bases unmatched: 6. The CDR3 sequence is CASSVAVGQGGNEQFF. The CDR3 DNA follows: TGTGCCAGCAGCGTAGCGGTAGGACAGGGGGGCAATGAGCAGTTCTTC. Full variable domain (outside the CDR3, taken from reference TRBV9 and TRBJ2-1): DSGVTQTPKHLITATGQRVTLRCSPRSGDLSVYWYQQSLDQGLQFLIQYYNGEERAKGNILERFSAQQFPDLHSELNLSSLELGDSALYFCASSVAVGQGGNEQFFGPGTRLTVL.